This TCR beta chain was recorded in a study of cytomegalovirus exposure and HLA in healthy donors. Whole-study findings and limits: Rarity characterized most TCR sequences, yet some public TCRs appeared in many donors. Links to common viral pathogens appeared, in a later analysis, for several of the most significant clusters.

The study ran its PCR with 60 Vbeta and 13 Jbeta primers. Profiled with immunoSEQ multiplex PCR; TCRdb holds only in-frame clones, not every one. The sample table includes some 56,000 clones. The CDR3 extends over 15 amino acids. The V segment lost 1 base and the J segment 4 bases; nucleotides outside the gene matches: 7. Germline V CDR1 and CDR2: SGHVS, FQNEAQ. On this clone itself: Its antigen remains unidentified.

This chain uses TRBV7-8 with TRBJ2-7, with TRBD1 matching over 7 bases. The sample was PBMCs. The origin of this receptor is a woman in her 30s in good health and CMV-seropositive. This CDR3 reads CASSLGWDSAYEQYF. CDR3 bases: TGTGCCAGCAGCTTAGGATGGGACAGCGCTTACGAGCAGTACTTC.